The 4 T cell receptor beta chains below all came from one sample that was sequenced in a study of T cell repertoires in ileal Crohn's disease. Sequencing used immunoSEQ multiplex PCR; TCRdb keeps in-frame clones, though not all of them. The table lists 3,500 to 5,000 clones, more than 60% of them singletons. Sample: ileal tissue. The receptors shown here come from an adult with Crohn's disease.

CDR3 DNA sequence: TGCGCCAGCAGCCATCAAGGGGAGGGTGGCTACACCTTC. Its protein product is CASSHQGEGGYTF. The chain recombines TRBV4-3 with TRBJ1-2; TRBD1 might be the D (5 bases). CDR1 is LGHNA and CDR2 is YSLEER in the germline V gene. Trimming removed 3 bases from V and 7 bases from J, with 12 bases in between. There are 13 residues in the CDR3.

The chain joins TRBV28 to TRBJ2-3, with 9 positions matching TRBD2. Germline V gene lookup returns CDR1 MDHEN and CDR2 SYDVKM. The CDR3 consists of 16 residues. Trimming took 0 bases from V and 3 from J; bases not matched to a gene: 4. The DNA of the CDR3 is TGTGCCAGCAGTTTATGGTCTAGCGGGACGACAGATACGCAGTATTTT. Residues: CASSLWSSGTTDTQYF.

The CDR3 sequence: CASSLNVQASKGELFF. DNA for the CDR3: TGTGCCAGCAGCCTGAATGTCCAGGCCTCGAAGGGGGAGCTGTTTTTT. This chain connects TRBV7-2 to TRBJ2-2, with unresolved D. The CDR3 contains 16 residues. Germline V gives CDR1 SGHTA, CDR2 FQGNSA. The V end lost 5 bases, the J end lost 8 bases, and 21 bases lay between the germline ends. Looking up the rest from reference TRBV7-2 and TRBJ2-2 gives the full variable domain: GAGVSQSPSNKVTEKGKDVELRCDPISGHTALYWYRQSLGQGLEFLIYFQGNSAPDKSGLPSDRFSAERTGGSVSTLTIQRTQQEDSAVYLCASSLNVQASKGELFFGEGSRLTVL.

The J gene is TRBJ2-1, the V gene TRBV5-1, with TRBD2 as a possible D gene (6 bases). The CDR3 runs 15 residues. Between the trimmed V and J ends, which lost 2 bases and 8 bases, there was a span of 17 bases. Germline lookup yields CDR1 SGHRS and CDR2 YFSETQ. CDR3 in amino acids: CASSFTGVNGDEQFF. CDR3 DNA sequence: TGCGCCAGCAGCTTCACGGGGGTCAATGGGGATGAGCAGTTCTTC.